This TCR beta chain derives from a study of blood T cell repertoires in COVID-19. About the study: In each case, the material was cDNA or gDNA derived from T cells, B-cell-depleted T cells, or PBMCs.

Original handling: Cell counts per sample came from amplifying reference gene primers. The repertoire was sequenced with immunoSEQ multiplex PCR; TCRdb's copy has only in-frame clones and lacks some. Clone size and the V and J calls come from that table; the DNA yielded D and trimming. The table shows roughly 500,000 clones, with approximately 90% occurring only once. Enrolled through a virtual design, the participants were between 18 and 89 years of age and came from 24 US areas. Cohort 3 recovery required two negative PCRs, clearance, or symptom resolution. The sample consisted of PBMCs or T cells enriched from blood (not recorded which). The sequence was obtained from a woman in her forties who had recovered from COVID-19.

The CDR3 spells CATTRDRVWGEPNQPQHF. The CDR3 DNA reads as TGTGCCACTACCCGGGACAGGGTGTGGGGGGAACCTAATCAGCCCCAGCATTTT. The chain has TRBV19 and TRBJ1-5; 9 bases fit TRBD1. The germline CDR1 and CDR2 sequences are LNHDA and SQIVND (reference sequence). Unmatched junction bases numbered 20, after V lost 10 bases and J lost 4 bases. The CDR3 has 18 amino acids.